A selection of T cell receptor beta chains follows, all from one sample in a study of neurological immune-mediated disorders. TCRdb independently ran MiXCR on the 5' RACE reads; one entry per CDR3 protein. The sample records tens of thousands of distinct CDR3 sequences, roughly 15% being singletons. Sequencing used PBMCs. All receptors derive from a female donor with HTLV-1-associated myelopathy (HAM/TSP). Each CDR3 is given with its conserved first and last residue. The D gene is left open where the match is weak. Clone size is not always given. Where it is, it says once, few, many or a class for expanded clones.

CDR3	DNA	J	D	length	size	V
CASSLNAGGYTDTQYF	TGCGCCAGCAGCTTGAATGCTGGCGGCTACACAGATACGCAGTATTTT	TRBJ2-3	-	16	many	TRBV5-1
CASSFSSGLVQNEQFF	TGCGCCAGCAGCTTCTCTTCAGGACTGGTCCAAAATGAGCAGTTCTTC	TRBJ2-1	-	16	many	TRBV5-1
CASTHRAERNTGELFF	TGTGCCAGCACCCACCGGGCGGAGAGGAACACCGGGGAGCTGTTTTTT	TRBJ2-2	-	16	many	TRBV6-2/TRBV6-3
CSARDRRQSRRDEQFF	TGCAGTGCTAGAGATCGGCGGCAGTCAAGGAGGGATGAGCAGTTCTTC	TRBJ2-1	-	16	many	TRBV20-1
CSFGRGGETQYF	TGCAGCTTTGGAAGGGGCGGGGAGACCCAGTACTTC	TRBJ2-5	-	12	many	TRBV29-1
CASSQPGTAPYEQYF	TGTGCCAGCAGCCAACCCGGGACAGCCCCCTACGAGCAGTACTTC	TRBJ2-7	TRBD1	15	few	TRBV4-2
CAITQRSAERGYTF	TGTGCCATCACCCAGAGGTCCGCGGAAAGAGGCTACACCTTC	TRBJ1-2	-	14	many	TRBV10-3
CASSLVFSRGATYEQYF	TGTGCCAGCAGCTTGGTCTTTTCGCGGGGGGCCACCTACGAGCAGTACTTC	TRBJ2-7	TRBD2	17	many	TRBV7-2
CASSLSGGRGTGELFF	TGTGCCAGCAGTTTATCAGGGGGTCGGGGCACCGGGGAGCTGTTTTTT	TRBJ2-2	-	16	many	TRBV27
CASSLTPGQGAYSPLHF	TGCGCCAGCAGCTTAACGCCGGGACAGGGGGCATATTCACCCCTCCACTTT	TRBJ1-6	TRBD1	17	many	TRBV5-1
CASSPARRGELFF	TGTGCCAGCAGCCCCGCTCGGAGAGGGGAGCTGTTTTTT	TRBJ2-2	-	13	many	TRBV7-9
CASNQNDEQYF	TGTGCCAGCAACCAGAACGACGAGCAGTACTTC	TRBJ2-7	-	11	many	TRBV5-5
CASSALGAPEYIQYF	TGTGCCAGCAGTGCATTGGGGGCCCCTGAGTACATTCAGTACTTC	TRBJ2-4	-	15	few	TRBV9
CASSSLAGGSTDTQYF	TGTGCCAGCAGCTCCCTAGCGGGGGGAAGCACAGATACGCAGTATTTT	TRBJ2-3	TRBD2	16	many	TRBV7-8
CASSPGGGDSTDTQYF	TGTGCCAGCAGCCCGGGCGGCGGGGATAGCACAGATACGCAGTATTTT	TRBJ2-3	-	16	many	TRBV4-2
CASSEAGISYEQYF	TGTGCCAGCAGTGAAGCTGGCATTTCCTACGAGCAGTACTTC	TRBJ2-7	-	14	many	TRBV6-1
CASSGGSHGANVLTF	TGCGCCAGCAGCGGGGGGTCTCATGGGGCCAACGTCCTGACTTTC	TRBJ2-6	-	15	many	TRBV5-1
CASSDPGVVIDTQYF	TGCGCCAGCAGTGACCCGGGGGTAGTTATAGATACGCAGTATTTT	TRBJ2-3	-	15	many	TRBV10-2
CASSLGTNNSPLHF	TGCGCCAGCAGCTTGGGGACAAATAATTCACCCCTCCACTTT	TRBJ1-6	-	14	many	TRBV5-1
CASSFGRGGLIVLF	TGTGCCAGCAGCTTTGGCAGGGGCGGGTTAATTGTGCTCTTC	TRBJ2-1	-	14	-	TRBV5-6
CASSMIQSGSAFF	TGTGCCAGCAGTATGATTCAGTCGGGGTCGGCTTTCTTT	TRBJ1-1	-	13	many	TRBV28
CASSPRTDYEQYF	TGTGCCAGCTCACCACGGACGGACTACGAGCAGTACTTC	TRBJ2-7	-	13	-	TRBV18
CSARYGGRDETQYF	TGCAGTGCTAGATACGGGGGGCGGGATGAGACCCAGTACTTC	TRBJ2-5	-	14	many	TRBV20-1
CASSPGQGIHEQFF	TGCGCCAGCAGCCCGGGACAGGGGATCCATGAGCAGTTCTTC	TRBJ2-1	TRBD1	14	many	TRBV5-1
CASSLSGLVSDEQFF	TGCGCCAGCAGCTTGTCCGGACTAGTCAGCGATGAGCAGTTCTTC	TRBJ2-1	TRBD2	15	many	TRBV5-1
CSARVERVVGGALHF	TGCAGTGCTAGAGTAGAGAGGGTGGTAGGTGGGGCCCTCCACTTT	TRBJ1-6	-	15	many	TRBV20-1
CASRGQFSYEQYF	TGTGCCAGCAGGGGACAGTTCTCCTACGAGCAGTACTTC	TRBJ2-7	TRBD1	13	many	TRBV7-9
CASSLFQAIPRAYNSPLHF	TGTGCCAGCAGCCTGTTCCAGGCTATCCCCAGGGCCTATAATTCACCCCTCCACTTT	TRBJ1-6	-	19	many	TRBV7-8
CASRARAGLGYEQYF	TGTGCCAGCAGAGCGAGAGCGGGGCTGGGTTACGAGCAGTACTTC	TRBJ2-7	TRBD2	15	-	TRBV7-2
CASSLGTSGFVTQYF	TGTGCCAGCAGCTTAGGGACTAGCGGTTTCGTTACGCAGTATTTT	TRBJ2-3	TRBD2	15	many	TRBV5-4
CASSSRTSTDTQYF	TGCGCCAGCAGCTCCAGGACAAGCACAGATACGCAGTATTTT	TRBJ2-3	-	14	-	TRBV5-1
CASSLTGGAGAFF	TGCGCCAGCAGCTTGACAGGGGGCGCGGGAGCTTTCTTT	TRBJ1-1	TRBD1	13	many	TRBV5-1
CASSFLVGSSRHEQYF	TGTGCCAGCAGCTTCTTAGTGGGTTCTAGCCGCCACGAGCAGTACTTC	TRBJ2-7	-	16	many	TRBV7-8
CASSRGDHAGELFF	TGCGCCAGCAGCCGGGGAGACCACGCCGGGGAGCTGTTTTTT	TRBJ2-2	-	14	many	TRBV5-1
CASSHGTGDYEQYF	TGTGCCAGCAGCCACGGGACAGGGGACTACGAGCAGTACTTC	TRBJ2-7	TRBD1	14	once	TRBV7-7
CASSPRWGAGANVLTF	TGTGCCAGCAGCCCGCGCTGGGGAGCCGGGGCCAACGTCCTGACTTTC	TRBJ2-6	-	16	many	TRBV7-3
CASSKRTYGANVLTF	TGTGCCAGCAGCAAAAGGACGTATGGGGCCAACGTCCTGACTTTC	TRBJ2-6	-	15	many	TRBV28
CASSQLAGGGTADTQYF	TGCGCCAGCAGCCAGCTAGCAGGGGGAGGGACCGCAGATACGCAGTATTTT	TRBJ2-3	-	17	few	TRBV4-1
CSARRRRPTHLSGNTIYF	TGCAGTGCTAGACGTCGGCGGCCTACACATCTCTCTGGAAACACCATATATTTT	TRBJ1-3	-	18	many	TRBV20-1
CASSPTGTGVVRVSEAFF	TGTGCCAGCTCACCGACGGGGACAGGGGTGGTTAGGGTTTCTGAAGCTTTCTTT	TRBJ1-1	TRBD1	18	few	TRBV18
CASSPAGYEQYF	TGCGCCAGCAGCCCCGCCGGCTACGAGCAGTACTTC	TRBJ2-7	-	12	many	TRBV5-1
CSAQVSRVPEAFF	TGCAGTGCCCAGGTGTCCCGAGTCCCTGAAGCTTTCTTT	TRBJ1-1	-	13	many	TRBV20-1
CASSLTGQGANSNIQYF	TGCGCCAGCAGCTTGACCGGACAGGGGGCCAATAGTAACATTCAGTACTTC	TRBJ2-4	TRBD1	17	many	TRBV5-1
CASRQLAGGYNEQFF	TGTGCCAGCAGACAACTAGCGGGGGGATACAATGAGCAGTTCTTC	TRBJ2-1	TRBD2	15	many	TRBV28
CAISEPGGGEQYF	TGTGCCATCAGTGAGCCCGGGGGAGGTGAGCAGTACTTC	TRBJ2-7	-	13	many	TRBV10-3
CSARGGSTTEAFF	TGCAGTGCTAGAGGGGGTTCGACCACTGAAGCTTTCTTT	TRBJ1-1	-	13	many	TRBV20-1
CASSVDQASNTGELFF	TGTGCCAGCAGCGTAGACCAGGCTTCGAACACCGGGGAGCTGTTTTTT	TRBJ2-2	-	16	many	TRBV9
CASSLAGETAYGYTF	TGCGCCAGCAGCTTGGCCGGGGAGACAGCCTATGGCTACACCTTC	TRBJ1-2	-	15	many	TRBV5-1
CASSLRLRGPQETQYF	TGTGCCAGCAGTCTTCGGTTAAGGGGGCCCCAAGAGACCCAGTACTTC	TRBJ2-5	TRBD1	16	few	TRBV14
CASSPDNRPQHF	TGTGCCAGCAGCCCGGACAATCGGCCCCAGCATTTT	TRBJ1-5	-	12	few	TRBV7-9
CASSEAYRGANQPQHF	TGTGCCAGCAGTGAAGCGTACAGGGGGGCAAATCAGCCCCAGCATTTT	TRBJ1-5	TRBD1	16	once	TRBV6-1
CASSLKRGGLGETQYF	TGTGCCAGCAGTTTAAAGCGGGGGGGCCTCGGAGAGACCCAGTACTTC	TRBJ2-5	TRBD2	16	many	TRBV28
CASSPSGASYNEQFF	TGTGCCAGCAGCCCTAGCGGGGCCTCCTACAATGAGCAGTTCTTC	TRBJ2-1	TRBD2	15	many	TRBV7-2
CASSKEQDEQYF	TGTGCCAGCAGCAAAGAACAGGACGAGCAGTACTTC	TRBJ2-7	-	12	many	TRBV21-1
CASSFSQSNQPQHF	TGTGCCAGCAGTTTTTCGCAGAGCAATCAGCCCCAGCATTTT	TRBJ1-5	-	14	many	TRBV12-3/TRBV12-4
CASSSRTGGREQYF	TGCGCCAGCAGCTCCAGGACAGGGGGCCGCGAGCAGTACTTC	TRBJ2-7	TRBD1	14	many	TRBV5-1
CASSATGVFIYEQYF	TGTGCCAGCAGCGCGACAGGGGTTTTCATCTACGAGCAGTACTTC	TRBJ2-7	TRBD1	15	many	TRBV7-9